This T cell receptor (beta chain) was recorded in a study of regulatory T cells in long-lasting Graves disease. Broader study findings: Persistent patients had more shared public clonotypes (around 2,700) than new patients (about 880).

This CDR3 is 13 amino acids long. Deletions cut 4 bases from V and 4 bases from J, with 11 bases between. CDR1 is DFQATT and CDR2 is SNEGSKA in the germline V gene (reference sequence). Sequencing libraries for TCR beta were prepared with iRepertoire HTBI primers and Arm-PCR of CDR3 regions. TCRdb ran MiXCR on the multiplex PCR reads and lists one entry per CDR3 protein. The repertoire holds 350,000 to 550,000 distinct CDR3 sequences, with about 15% as singletons. As for time point: newly diagnosed GD, antithyroid drugs for less than 3 months. TCR sequences were obtained from RNA taken from PBMCs. Note on this clonotype: Its antigen is not known.

These data also formed part of another study, on T cells in Graves' hyperthyroidism and ophthalmopathy. From that paper: These patients, aged 18 to 65, had recently diagnosed hyperthyroidism lasting under 2 months. Initially, a first-round RT-PCR of the TCR CDR3 employed the HTBI primer set.

This clonotype was obtained from a woman aged 45-65 years with Graves disease. The material sequenced was peripheral blood mononuclear cells (PBMCs), taken at new diagnosis, from a patient treated with antithyroid drugs. The rearrangement uses TRBV20-1 and TRBJ1-5; D is uncertain. The DNA for the CDR3 is TGCAGTGCTATAACGGCGGAGAATCAGCCCCAGCATTTT. It yields the protein CSAITAENQPQHF.